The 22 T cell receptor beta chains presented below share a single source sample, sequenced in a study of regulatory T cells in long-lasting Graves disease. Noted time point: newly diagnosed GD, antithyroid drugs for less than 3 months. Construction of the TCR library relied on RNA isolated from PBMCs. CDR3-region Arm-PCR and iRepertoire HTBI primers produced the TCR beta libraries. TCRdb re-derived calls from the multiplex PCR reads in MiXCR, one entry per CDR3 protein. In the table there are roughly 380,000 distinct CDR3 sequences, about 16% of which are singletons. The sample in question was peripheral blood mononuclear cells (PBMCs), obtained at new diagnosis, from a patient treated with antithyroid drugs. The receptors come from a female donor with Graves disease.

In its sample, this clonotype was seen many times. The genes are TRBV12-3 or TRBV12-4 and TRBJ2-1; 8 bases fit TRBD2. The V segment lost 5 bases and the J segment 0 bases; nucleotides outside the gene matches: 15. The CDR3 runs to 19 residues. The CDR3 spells CASSPSALAVWSSYNEQFF. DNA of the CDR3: TGTGCCAGCAGTCCGTCGGCACTAGCGGTGTGGAGCTCCTACAATGAGCAGTTCTTC.

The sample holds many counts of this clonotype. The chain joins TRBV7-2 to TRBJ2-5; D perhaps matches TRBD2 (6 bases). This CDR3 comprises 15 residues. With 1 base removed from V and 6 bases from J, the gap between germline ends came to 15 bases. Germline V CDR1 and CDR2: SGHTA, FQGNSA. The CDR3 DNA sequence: TGTGCCAGCAGCTTAGGCGGGGTAAACAGCCAGACCCAGTACTTC. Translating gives CASSLGGVNSQTQYF.

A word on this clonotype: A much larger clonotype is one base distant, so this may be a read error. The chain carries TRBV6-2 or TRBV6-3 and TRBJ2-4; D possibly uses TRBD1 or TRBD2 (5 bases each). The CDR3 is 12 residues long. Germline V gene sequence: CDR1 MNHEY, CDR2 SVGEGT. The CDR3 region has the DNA TGTGCCAGCAGCCTCACCGGGACGACCCGGATCTTC. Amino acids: CASSLTGTTRIF.

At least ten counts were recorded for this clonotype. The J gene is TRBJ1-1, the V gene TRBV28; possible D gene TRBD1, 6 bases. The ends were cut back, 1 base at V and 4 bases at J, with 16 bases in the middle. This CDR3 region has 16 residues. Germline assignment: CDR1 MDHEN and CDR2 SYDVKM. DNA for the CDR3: TGTGCCAGCAGTTTATCGCGGGGGGCGGGGGGCACTGAAGCTTTCTTT. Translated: CASSLSRGAGGTEAFF.

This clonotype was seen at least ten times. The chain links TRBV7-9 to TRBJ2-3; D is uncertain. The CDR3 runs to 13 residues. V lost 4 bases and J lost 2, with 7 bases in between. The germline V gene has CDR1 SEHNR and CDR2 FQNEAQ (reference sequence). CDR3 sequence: CASSSSITDTQYF. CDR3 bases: TGTGCCAGCAGCTCCTCAATCACAGATACGCAGTATTTT.

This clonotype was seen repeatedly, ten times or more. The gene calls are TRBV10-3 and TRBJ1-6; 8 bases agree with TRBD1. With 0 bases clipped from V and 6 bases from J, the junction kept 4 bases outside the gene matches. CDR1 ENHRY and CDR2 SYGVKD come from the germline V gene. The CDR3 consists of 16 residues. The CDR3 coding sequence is TGTGCCATCAGTGAGTCGACAGGGGTAGCTAATTCACCCCTCCACTTT. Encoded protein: CAISESTGVANSPLHF.

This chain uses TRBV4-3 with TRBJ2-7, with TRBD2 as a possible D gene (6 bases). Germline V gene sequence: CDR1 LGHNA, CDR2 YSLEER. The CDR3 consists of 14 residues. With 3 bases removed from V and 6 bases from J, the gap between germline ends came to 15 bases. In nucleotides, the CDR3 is TGCGCCAGCAGCCATGAGGGACTGAGTGGCGAGCAGTACTTC. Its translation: CASSHEGLSGEQYF.

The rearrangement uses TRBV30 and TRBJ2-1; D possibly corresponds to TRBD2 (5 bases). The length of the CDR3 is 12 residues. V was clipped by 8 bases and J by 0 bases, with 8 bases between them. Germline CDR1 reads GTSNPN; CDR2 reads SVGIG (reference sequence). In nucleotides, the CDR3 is TGTGCCCAAAGCGGCTCCTACAATGAGCAGTTCTTC. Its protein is CAQSGSYNEQFF.

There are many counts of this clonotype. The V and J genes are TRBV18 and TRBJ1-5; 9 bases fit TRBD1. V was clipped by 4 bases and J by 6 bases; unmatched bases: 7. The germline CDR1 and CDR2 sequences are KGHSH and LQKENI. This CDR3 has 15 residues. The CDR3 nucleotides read TGTGCCAGCTCACTTACAGGGGGCGAAGGTCAGCCCCAGCATTTT. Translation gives CASSLTGGEGQPQHF. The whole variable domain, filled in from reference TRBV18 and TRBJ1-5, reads NAGVMQNPRHLVRRRGQEARLRCSPMKGHSHVYWYRQLPEEGLKFMVYLQKENIIDESGMPKERFSAEFPKEGPSILRIQQVVRGDSAAYFCASSLTGGEGQPQHFGDGTRLSIL.

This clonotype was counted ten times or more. The CDR3 coding sequence is TGTGCCTGGACCCCCGGGGGGTTCTCCTACGAGCAGTACTTC. Residues: CAWTPGGFSYEQYF. V usage is TRBV30 and J usage is TRBJ2-7; 7 nucleotides align to TRBD2. The V gene end was trimmed by 4 bases and the J gene end by 0 bases; junction bases not matched to a gene: 6. The germline gives CDR1 GTSNPN, CDR2 SVGIG (reference sequence). The length of the CDR3 is 14 residues.

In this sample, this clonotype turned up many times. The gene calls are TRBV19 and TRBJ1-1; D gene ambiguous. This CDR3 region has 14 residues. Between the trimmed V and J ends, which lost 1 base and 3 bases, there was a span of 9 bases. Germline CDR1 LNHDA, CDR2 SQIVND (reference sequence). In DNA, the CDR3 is TGTGCCAGTAGTATAGCCGGGTTTGACACTGAAGCTTTCTTT. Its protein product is CASSIAGFDTEAFF.

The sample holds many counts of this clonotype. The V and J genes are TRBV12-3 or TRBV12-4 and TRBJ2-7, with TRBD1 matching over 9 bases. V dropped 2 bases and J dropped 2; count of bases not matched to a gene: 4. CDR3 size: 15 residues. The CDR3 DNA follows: TGTGCCAGCAGTTTACCGGACAGGGGCACCTACGAGCAGTACTTC. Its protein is CASSLPDRGTYEQYF.

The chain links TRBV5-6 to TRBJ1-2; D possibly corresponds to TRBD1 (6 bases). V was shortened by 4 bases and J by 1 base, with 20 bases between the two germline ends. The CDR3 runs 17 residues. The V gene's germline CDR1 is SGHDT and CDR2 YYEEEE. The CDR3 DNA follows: TGTGCCAGCAGCCGCCCTGGGGGCTCTAACCTTAACTATGGCTACACCTTC. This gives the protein CASSRPGGSNLNYGYTF. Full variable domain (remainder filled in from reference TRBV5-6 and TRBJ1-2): DAGVTQSPTHLIKTRGQQVTLRCSPKSGHDTVSWYQQALGQGPQFIFQYYEEEERQRGNFPDRFSGHQFPNYSSELNVNALLLGDSALYLCASSRPGGSNLNYGYTFGSGTRLTVV.

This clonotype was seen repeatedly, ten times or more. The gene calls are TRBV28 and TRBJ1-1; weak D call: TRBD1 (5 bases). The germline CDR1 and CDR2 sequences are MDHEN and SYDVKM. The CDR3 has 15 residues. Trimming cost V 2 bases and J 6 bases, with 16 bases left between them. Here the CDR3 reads CASSLGFEGRAEAFF. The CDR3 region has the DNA TGTGCCAGCAGTTTAGGTTTCGAGGGGAGGGCTGAAGCTTTCTTT.

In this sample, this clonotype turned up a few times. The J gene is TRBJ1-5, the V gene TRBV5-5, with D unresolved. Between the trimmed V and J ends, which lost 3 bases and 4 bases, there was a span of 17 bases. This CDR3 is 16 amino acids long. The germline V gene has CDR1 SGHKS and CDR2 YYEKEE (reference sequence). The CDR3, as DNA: TGTGCCAGCAGCTCGGTGATGATGGAGGGAAATCAGCCCCAGCATTTT. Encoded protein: CASSSVMMEGNQPQHF.

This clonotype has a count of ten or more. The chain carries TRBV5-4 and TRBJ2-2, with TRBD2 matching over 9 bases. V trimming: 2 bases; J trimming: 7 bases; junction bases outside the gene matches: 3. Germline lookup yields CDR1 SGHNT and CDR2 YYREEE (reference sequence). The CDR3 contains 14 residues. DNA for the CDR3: TGTGCCAGCAGCTTCCGGCGGGAGGGCGGGGAGCTGTTTTTT. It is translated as CASSFRREGGELFF.

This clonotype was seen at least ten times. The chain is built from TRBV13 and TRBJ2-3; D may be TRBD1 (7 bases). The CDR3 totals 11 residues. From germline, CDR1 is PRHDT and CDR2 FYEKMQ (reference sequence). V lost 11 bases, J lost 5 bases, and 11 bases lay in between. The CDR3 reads CAVQGGDTQYF. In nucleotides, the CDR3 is TGTGCCGTCCAGGGGGGAGATACGCAGTATTTT. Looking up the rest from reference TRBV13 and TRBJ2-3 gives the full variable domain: AAGVIQSPRHLIKEKRETATLKCYPIPRHDTVYWYQQGPGQDPQFLISFYEKMQSDKGSIPDRFSAQQFSDYHSELNMSSLELGDSALYFCAVQGGDTQYFGPGTRLTVL.

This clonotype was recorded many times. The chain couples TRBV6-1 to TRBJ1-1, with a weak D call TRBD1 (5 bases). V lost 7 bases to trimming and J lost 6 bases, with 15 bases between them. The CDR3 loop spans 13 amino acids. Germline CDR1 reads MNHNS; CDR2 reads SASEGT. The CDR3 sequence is CASNNQEGSEAFF. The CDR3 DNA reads TGTGCCAGCAACAACCAAGAGGGGTCTGAAGCTTTCTTT.

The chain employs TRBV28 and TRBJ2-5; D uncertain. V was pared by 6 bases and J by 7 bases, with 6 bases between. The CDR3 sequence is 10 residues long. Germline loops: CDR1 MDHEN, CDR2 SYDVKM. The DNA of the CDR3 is TGTGCCAGCAGGCCCAGGACCCAGTACTTC. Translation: CASRPRTQYF.

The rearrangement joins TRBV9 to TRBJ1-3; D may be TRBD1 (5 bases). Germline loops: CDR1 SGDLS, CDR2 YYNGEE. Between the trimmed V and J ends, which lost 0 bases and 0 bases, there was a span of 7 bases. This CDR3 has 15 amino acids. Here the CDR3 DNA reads TGTGCCAGCAGCGTAGAGGGGTACTCTGGAAACACCATATATTTT. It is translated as CASSVEGYSGNTIYF.

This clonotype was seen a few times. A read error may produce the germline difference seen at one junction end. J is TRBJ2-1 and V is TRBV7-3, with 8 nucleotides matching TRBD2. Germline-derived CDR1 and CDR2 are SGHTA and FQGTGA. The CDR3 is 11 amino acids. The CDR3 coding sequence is TGTGCCAGCAGCCAGGGACTAGACCCCATCTTC. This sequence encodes CASSQGLDPIF.

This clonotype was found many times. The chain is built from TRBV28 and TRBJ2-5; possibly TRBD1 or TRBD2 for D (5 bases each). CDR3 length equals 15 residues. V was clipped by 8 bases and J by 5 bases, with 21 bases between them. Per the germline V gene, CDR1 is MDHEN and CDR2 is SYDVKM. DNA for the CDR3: TGTGCCAGCGGCCCCCGGGGCCCCCTTTGGGAGACCCAGTACTTC. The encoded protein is CASGPRGPLWETQYF. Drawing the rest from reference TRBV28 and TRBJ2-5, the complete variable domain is DVKVTQSSRYLVKRTGEKVFLECVQDMDHENMFWYRQDPGLGLRLIYFSYDVKMKEKGDIPEGYSVSREKKERFSLILESASTNQTSMYLCASGPRGPLWETQYFGPGTRLLVL.